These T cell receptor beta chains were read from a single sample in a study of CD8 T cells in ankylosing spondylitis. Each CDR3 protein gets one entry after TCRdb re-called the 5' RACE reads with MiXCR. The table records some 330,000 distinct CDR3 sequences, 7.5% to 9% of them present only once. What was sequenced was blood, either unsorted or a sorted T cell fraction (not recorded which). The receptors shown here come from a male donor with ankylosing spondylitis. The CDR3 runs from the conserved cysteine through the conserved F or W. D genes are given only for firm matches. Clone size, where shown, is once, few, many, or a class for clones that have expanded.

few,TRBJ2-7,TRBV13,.,CASSPSTGRTSAHEQYF,TGTGCCAGCAGCCCTTCTACAGGGAGGACTAGTGCCCACGAGCAGTACTTC
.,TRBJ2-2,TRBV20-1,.,CSARVVSGELFF,TGCAGTGCTAGAGTGGTTAGCGGGGAGCTGTTTTTT
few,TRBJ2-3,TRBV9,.,CASSTSGATSTDTQYF,TGTGCCAGCAGCACCAGTGGGGCTACTAGCACAGATACGCAGTATTTT
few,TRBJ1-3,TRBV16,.,CASSQSIVTGNTIYF,TGTGCCAGCAGCCAATCGATAGTTACTGGAAACACCATATATTTT
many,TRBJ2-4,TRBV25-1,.,CASSALNPAKAKNIQYF,TGTGCCAGCAGTGCCTTGAACCCTGCGAAGGCCAAAAACATTCAGTACTTC
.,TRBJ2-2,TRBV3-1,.,CATARRYRDTGELFF,TGTGCCACAGCCAGGCGTTACCGCGACACCGGGGAGCTGTTTTTT
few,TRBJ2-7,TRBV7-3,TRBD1,CASSLAGTADYEQYF,TGTGCCAGCAGCTTAGCTGGGACAGCGGACTACGAGCAGTACTTC
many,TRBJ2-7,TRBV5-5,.,CASSFGSSYEQYF,TGTGCCAGCAGCTTCGGATCCTCCTACGAGCAGTACTTC
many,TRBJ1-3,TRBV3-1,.,CASSQDFWTSGNTIYF,TGTGCCAGCAGCCAAGATTTCTGGACGTCTGGAAACACCATATATTTT
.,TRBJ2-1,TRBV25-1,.,CASTAINNEQFF,TGTGCCAGCACGGCCATCAACAATGAGCAGTTCTTC
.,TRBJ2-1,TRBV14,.,CASRPPGHPYNEQFF,TGTGCCAGCAGACCCCCGGGACATCCCTACAATGAGCAGTTCTTC
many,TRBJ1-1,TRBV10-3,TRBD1,CAISWDRENTEAFF,TGTGCCATCAGTTGGGACAGGGAAAATACTGAAGCTTTCTTT
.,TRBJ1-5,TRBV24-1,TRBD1,CATSESGQTSNQPQHF,TGTGCCACCAGTGAGTCGGGACAGACTAGCAATCAGCCCCAGCATTTT
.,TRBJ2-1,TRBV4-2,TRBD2,CASSQRASGINEQFF,TGTGCCAGCAGCCAACGGGCTAGCGGGATAAATGAGCAGTTCTTC
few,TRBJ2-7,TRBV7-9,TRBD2,CASSPSGTSYEQYF,TGTGCCAGCAGCCCTAGCGGGACCTCCTACGAGCAGTACTTC
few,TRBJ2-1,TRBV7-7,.,CASSLEAHHEQFF,TGTGCTAGCAGCTTAGAGGCGCACCATGAGCAGTTCTTC
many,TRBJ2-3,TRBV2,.,CASSGPPRGADTQYF,TGTGCCAGCAGTGGCCCCCCCCGGGGCGCAGATACGCAGTATTTT
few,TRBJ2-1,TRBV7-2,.,CASSITSRFYNEQFF,TGTGCCAGCAGCATAACTAGCAGATTCTACAATGAGCAGTTCTTC
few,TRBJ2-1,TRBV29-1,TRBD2,CSVSLEREGSYNEQFF,TGCAGCGTTTCCTTGGAGCGGGAGGGCTCCTACAATGAGCAGTTCTTC
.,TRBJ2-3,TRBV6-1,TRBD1,CASSRQGAHLTDTQYF,TGTGCCAGCAGTAGACAGGGGGCGCATCTCACAGATACGCAGTATTTT
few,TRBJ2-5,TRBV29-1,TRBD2,CSVVVDTTGGTQYF,TGCAGCGTGGTCGTGGATACCACGGGGGGGACCCAGTACTTC
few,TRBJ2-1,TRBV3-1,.,CASSQRRNEEQFF,TGTGCCAGCAGCCAACGGCGCAATGAGGAGCAGTTCTTC
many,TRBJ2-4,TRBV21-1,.,CASSKVLASRDPLAKNIQYF,TGTGCCAGCAGCAAAGTCCTGGCCAGCCGAGACCCTCTAGCCAAAAACATTCAGTACTTC
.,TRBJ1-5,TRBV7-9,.,CASSPRDNQPQHF,TGTGCCAGCAGCCCTAGAGACAATCAGCCCCAGCATTTT
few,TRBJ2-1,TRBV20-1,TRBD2,CSASLAGRGYNEQFF,TGCAGTGCTAGTCTGGCGGGGAGGGGCTACAATGAGCAGTTCTTC
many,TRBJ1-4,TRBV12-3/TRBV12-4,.,CASSFLREGKLFF,TGTGCCAGCAGTTTCTTGAGGGAGGGAAAACTGTTTTTT
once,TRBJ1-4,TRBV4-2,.,CASSQGEEKLFF,TGTGCCAGCAGCCAAGGGGAGGAAAAACTGTTTTTT
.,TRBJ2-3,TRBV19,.,CASSMNEADTQYF,TGTGCCAGTAGTATGAACGAGGCAGATACGCAGTATTTT
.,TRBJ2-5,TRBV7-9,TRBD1,CASSLAQGEETQYF,TGTGCCAGCAGCTTAGCGCAGGGGGAAGAGACCCAGTACTTC
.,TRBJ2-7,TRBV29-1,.,CSAGRSSYEQYF,TGCAGCGCGGGACGGAGCTCCTACGAGCAGTACTTC
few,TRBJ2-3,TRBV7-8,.,CASSLAVGATDTQYF,TGTGCCAGCAGCTTAGCCGTGGGGGCAACAGATACGCAGTATTTT
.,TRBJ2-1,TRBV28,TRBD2,CASSLVRLAGVESYNEQFF,TGTGCCAGCAGTTTGGTTAGACTAGCGGGAGTCGAATCCTACAATGAGCAGTTCTTC
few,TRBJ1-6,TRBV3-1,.,CASSLPLDNSPLHF,TGTGCCAGCAGCCTCCCTCTCGATAATTCACCCCTCCACTTT